These 24 T cell receptor beta chains were all obtained from the same sample, sequenced in a study of CD8+ T cells in alopecia areata. Noted treatment: oral pan-JAK inhibitor, 5-10 mg twice daily. It was cDNA, reverse transcribed from extracted RNA, that served as the sequencing template. This table comes from immunoSEQ multiplex PCR, and its TCRdb copy is limited to in-frame clones, with some not included. The sample holds over 95,000 clones, roughly 50% seen once. Sequenced material: CD4+ T cells sorted from blood, taken at week 24, from a patient treated with tofacitinib. These TCRs come from a human donor with alopecia areata.

The chain is built from TRBV2 and TRBJ1-2, with 8 bases identical to TRBD1. The germline gives CDR1 SNHLY, CDR2 FYNNEI. The CDR3 is 14 residues long. V shed 6 bases and J 3 bases; nucleotides not matched to a gene: 6. CDR3 amino acids: CASRTGAGDYGYTF. The CDR3 DNA reads as TGTGCCAGCAGGACAGGGGCGGGGGACTATGGCTACACCTTC.

This clone was detected only a few times. The rearrangement uses TRBV6-6 and TRBJ1-6; 12 bases map to TRBD1. CDR1 is MNHNY and CDR2 is SVGAGI in the germline V gene (reference sequence). This CDR3 region has 16 residues. Germline trimming cut 2 bases from V and 8 bases from J; bases unmatched to any gene: 4. As DNA, the CDR3 is TGTGCCAGCAGTTACACGGGACAGGGGGCTGATTCACCCCTCCACTTT. Translating it yields CASSYTGQGADSPLHF.

The chain carries TRBV4-3 and TRBJ2-2; D is perhaps TRBD1 or TRBD2 (5 bases each). The germline V gene encodes CDR1 LGHNA and CDR2 YSLEER. Trimming stripped 0 bases from V and 5 bases from J, with 7 bases between. This CDR3 is 14 amino acids long. This CDR3 is CASSQDEGTGELFF. CDR3 nucleotides: TGCGCCAGCAGCCAAGACGAGGGGACCGGGGAGCTGTTTTTT.

V usage is TRBV7-9 and J usage is TRBJ2-7, with D tentatively TRBD2 (5 bases). V lost 0 bases and J lost 5, with 8 bases in between. Germline V gene sequence: CDR1 SEHNR, CDR2 FQNEAQ (reference sequence). The CDR3 has 13 amino acids. In nucleotides, the CDR3 is TGTGCCAGCAGCTTAGCAATCGGGGACGAGCAGTACTTC. This translates into CASSLAIGDEQYF.

The V and J genes are TRBV10-3 and TRBJ2-7; tentatively, D is TRBD1 or TRBD2 (5 bases each). Between the trimmed V and J ends, which lost 6 bases and 3 bases, there was a span of 24 bases. Germline V gives CDR1 ENHRY, CDR2 SYGVKD. The CDR3 is 17 amino acids. The CDR3 DNA sequence: TGTGCCATCAGCCGGGACGGAGGTAATACACTAAACTACGAGCAGTACTTC. It yields the protein CAISRDGGNTLNYEQYF.

The rearrangement uses TRBV7-2 and TRBJ2-5; 12 bases are shared with TRBD2. CDR1 is SGHTA, CDR2 FQGNSA, per germline. Losses at the gene ends were 5 bases for V and 5 bases for J; bases not matched to a gene: 9. This CDR3 region has 16 residues. CDR3 DNA: TGTGCCAGCAGCCCCTCGACTAGCGGGGGCGGGGAGACCCAGTACTTC. Translating it yields CASSPSTSGGGETQYF.

The chain recombines TRBV5-1 with TRBJ2-7; 7 bases map to TRBD2. V dropped 3 bases and J dropped 3; count of bases not matched to a gene: 3. This CDR3 is built from 13 residues. Germline V lookup: CDR1 SGHRS, CDR2 YFSETQ. The CDR3 reads CASSSGTNYEQYF. The CDR3 region has the DNA TGCGCCAGCAGCTCGGGGACTAACTACGAGCAGTACTTC.

Here the CDR3 reads CAWSHSNTEAFF. As DNA, the CDR3 is TGTGCCTGGAGCCACTCGAACACTGAAGCTTTCTTT. The rearrangement uses TRBV30 and TRBJ1-1, with unresolved D. Germline lookup yields CDR1 GTSNPN and CDR2 SVGIG (reference sequence). Trimming removed 3 bases from V and 1 base from J, with 6 bases in between. This CDR3 spans 12 amino acids.

With regard to this clone: A read error may produce the germline difference seen at one junction end. The rearrangement links TRBV23-1 to TRBJ1-2; perhaps TRBD1 as D (6 bases). TRBV23-1 counts as an open reading frame of uncertain function. The CDR3 runs 11 residues. CDR3 sequence reads: CASSHQGPAAF. For the CDR3, the DNA is TGCGCCAGCAGCCACCAGGGGCCCGCCGCCTTC.

This chain uses TRBV10-3 with TRBJ2-7; 7 positions match TRBD1. V shed 6 bases and J 2 bases; nucleotides not matched to a gene: 4. Looked up from germline, CDR1 is ENHRY and CDR2 is SYGVKD. This CDR3 region has 13 residues. CDR3 coding DNA: TGTGCCATCAGCCTAACAGGGGCCTACGAGCAGTACTTC. It codes for CAISLTGAYEQYF.

The chain joins TRBV15 to TRBJ2-5, with 8 bases identical to TRBD2. The ends lost 4 bases at V and 5 bases at J; junction bases unmatched: 6. The CDR3 covers 14 residues. Germline V CDR1 and CDR2: LNHNV, YYDKDF (reference sequence). The CDR3 coding sequence is TGTGCCACCAGCACCCGGGGGGGCGGGGAGACCCAGTACTTC. This encodes CATSTRGGGETQYF.

The chain is built from TRBV30 and TRBJ2-2, with D possibly being TRBD1 (5 bases). CDR3 length: 13 amino acids. V was trimmed by 3 bases and J by 3 bases, leaving 8 bases between them. CDR1 is GTSNPN and CDR2 is SVGIG in the germline V gene (reference sequence). CDR3 in DNA: TGTGCCTGGAGATACAGGTACACCGGGGAGCTGTTTTTT. This encodes CAWRYRYTGELFF.

This clone was seen a few times. In nucleotides, the CDR3 is TGCGCCAGCAGCTTGGCTGGGGGGTTCTATGGCTACACCTTC. Translating gives CASSLAGGFYGYTF. V is TRBV5-1 and J is TRBJ1-2, with TRBD1 as a possible D gene (5 bases). Trimming cost V 0 bases and J 4 bases, with 10 bases left between them. The CDR3 length is 14 residues. From germline, CDR1 is SGHRS and CDR2 YFSETQ.

The genes are TRBV2 and TRBJ1-4; 8 bases align to TRBD1. Unmatched junction bases numbered 16, after V lost 5 bases and J lost 8 bases. Germline lookup yields CDR1 SNHLY and CDR2 FYNNEI. The CDR3 covers 17 residues. The CDR3: CASSLDRDRPSDEKLFF. The CDR3 bases are TGTGCCAGCAGTCTTGACCGGGACAGGCCCTCGGACGAAAAACTGTTTTTT. The full variable domain, rest sourced from reference TRBV2 and TRBJ1-4, is EPEVTQTPSHQVTQMGQEVILRCVPISNHLYFYWYRQILGQKVEFLVSFYNNEISEKSEIFDDQFSVERPDGSNFTLKIRSTKLEDSAMYFCASSLDRDRPSDEKLFFGSGTQLSVL.

The V gene is TRBV29-1, the J gene TRBJ2-1; D possibly corresponds to TRBD1 (6 bases). Per the germline V gene, CDR1 is SQVTM and CDR2 is ANQGSEA. The CDR3 is 14 amino acids. Trimming pared 4 bases from V and 7 bases from J, leaving 17 bases between. The CDR3 region has the DNA TGCAGCGTTGTAACAGGGATGGTCGGGAATGAGCAGTTCTTC. It encodes CSVVTGMVGNEQFF.

This clone was found a few times. The chain combines TRBV5-1 with TRBJ2-7, with D possibly being TRBD1 or TRBD2 (6 bases each). The CDR3 extends over 15 amino acids. CDR1 and CDR2 from the germline V gene are SGHRS and YFSETQ. V was clipped by 2 bases and J by 3 bases, with 15 bases between them. The CDR3, as DNA: TGCGCCAGCAGCTTCATCGGTAGGGGGGACTACGAGCAGTACTTC. Protein sequence: CASSFIGRGDYEQYF.

The V call is TRBV6-5, the J call TRBJ1-1, with unresolved D. V gave up 5 bases and J gave up 0 bases, with 10 bases separating them. This CDR3 contains 14 residues. Germline loops: CDR1 MNHEY, CDR2 SVGAGI. In nucleotides, the CDR3 is TGTGCCAGCAGTCTACAGAACTTGAACACTGAAGCTTTCTTT. Residues: CASSLQNLNTEAFF.

About this clone: The same CDR3 also results from other DNA sequences found in this sample. The chain recombines TRBV29-1 with TRBJ2-2; either TRBD1 or TRBD2 may fit D (7 bases each). V was trimmed by 6 bases and J by 4 bases, leaving 15 bases between them. CDR1 SQVTM and CDR2 ANQGSEA come from the germline V gene. CDR3 length: 14 amino acids. Written as DNA, the CDR3 is TGCAGCGTCCGACAGGGAGGGGGCACCGGGGAGCTGTTTTTT. This sequence encodes CSVRQGGGTGELFF.

The chain combines TRBV7-9 with TRBJ1-6; possibly TRBD1 for D (6 bases). Germline V gene data show CDR1 as SEHNR and CDR2 as FQNEAQ (reference sequence). CDR3 length equals 14 residues. Trimming left V 5 bases short and J 6 bases short, with 11 bases between. CDR3 protein: CASSRGQINSPLHF. CDR3 nucleotides: TGTGCCAGCAGCCGTGGACAGATTAATTCACCCCTCCACTTT.

The gene calls are TRBV30 and TRBJ1-3, with D perhaps matching TRBD1 (6 bases). The germline CDR1 and CDR2 sequences are GTSNPN and SVGIG (reference sequence). V was shortened by 6 bases and J by 1 base, with 19 bases between the two germline ends. The CDR3 length is 16 residues. This chain's CDR3 is CACNTGQATSGNTIYF. Here the CDR3 DNA reads TGTGCCTGTAATACAGGGCAGGCTACGTCTGGAAACACCATATATTTT.

This clone was detected a few times. This chain links TRBV5-6 with TRBJ2-7; D might be TRBD1 or TRBD2, each matching 5 bases. V was cut by 3 bases and J by 9 bases, with 13 bases left in between. The CDR3 covers 12 residues. The germline CDR1 and CDR2 sequences are SGHDT and YYEEEE. The CDR3 is CASSSGDVGQYF. The CDR3 region has the DNA TGTGCCAGCAGCTCCGGGGACGTAGGGCAGTACTTC.

This clone turned up a few times. V usage is TRBV29-1 and J usage is TRBJ1-1; no clear D. V shed 3 bases and J shed 10 bases, with 12 bases lying between them. The CDR3 totals 11 residues. Per germline, CDR1 SQVTM and CDR2 ANQGSEA. CDR3 bases: TGCAGCGTTGATCTCCAAAGCGGAGCTTTCTTT. Translated: CSVDLQSGAFF.

The sample holds a few counts of this clone. The chain employs TRBV7-2 and TRBJ2-7; D gene unclear. The ends were cut back, 4 bases at V and 2 bases at J, with 9 bases in the middle. Per germline, CDR1 SGHTA and CDR2 FQGNSA. The CDR3 extends over 13 amino acids. CDR3 sequence reads: CASSSSATYEQYF. The DNA of the CDR3 is TGTGCCAGCAGCTCAAGCGCGACCTACGAGCAGTACTTC.

CDR3 sequence: CASHRGNYGYTF. The CDR3 DNA is TGTGCCAGTCACAGGGGAAACTATGGCTACACCTTC. The chain couples TRBV30 to TRBJ1-2; 7 nucleotides line up with TRBD1. V gave up 8 bases and J gave up 2 bases; unmatched junction bases: 5. Germline values: CDR1 GTSNPN, CDR2 SVGIG (reference sequence). The CDR3 is 12 residues long.